This T cell receptor beta chain was captured in a study of blood T cell repertoires in COVID-19. Study as a whole: T cells, B-cell-depleted T cells, or PBMCs provided the cDNA or gDNA that served as material.

Germline CDR1 SGHNT, CDR2 YYREEE (reference sequence). V shed 4 bases and J shed 0 bases, with 12 bases lying between them. CDR3 length: 15 residues. Per the original methods: Amplification from reference gene primers served as the basis for estimated nucleated cell counts. Sequencing used immunoSEQ multiplex PCR; TCRdb keeps in-frame clones, though not all of them. V, J and clone size are taken as reported in that table, and D and trimming were inferred from the DNA itself. The data show about 190,000 clones, roughly 90% seen once. The sample was peripheral blood. The sequence derives from a man between 18 and 35 years old with active or convalescent COVID-19. The chain links TRBV5-4 to TRBJ2-3, with D tentatively TRBD1 (6 bases). In DNA, the CDR3 is TGTGCCAGCAGCGCTACAGGGATTAGCACAGATACGCAGTATTTT. Its translation: CASSATGISTDTQYF. The full variable domain, in which reference TRBV5-4 and TRBJ2-3 provide the parts outside the CDR3, is ETGVTQSPTHLIKTRGQQVTLRCSSQSGHNTVSWYQQALGQGPQFIFQYYREEENGRGNFPPRFSGLQFPNYSSELNVNALELDDSALYLCASSATGISTDTQYFGPGTRLTVL.